This entry lists 28 T cell receptor beta chains sequenced from one sample in a study of regulatory T cells in long-lasting Graves disease. Time point noted: newly diagnosed GD, antithyroid drugs for less than 3 months. Isolated PBMC RNA provided the starting material for the TCR library. Arm-PCR of CDR3 regions and iRepertoire HTBI primers were the basis on which TCR beta libraries were built. MiXCR, applied by TCRdb to the multiplex PCR reads, yields one record per CDR3 protein. The repertoire has about 560,000 distinct CDR3 sequences, approximately 16% of them found once; the top ten carry around 12%. The same sample was also used in a study of T cells in Graves' hyperthyroidism and ophthalmopathy.

This specimen was peripheral blood mononuclear cells (PBMCs), taken at new diagnosis, from a patient treated with antithyroid drugs. These receptors all come from a man between 18 and 35 years old with Graves disease.

CDR3 region: CSVEDLSALRIYGYTF. CDR3 sequence (DNA): TGCAGCGTTGAAGATTTGTCAGCGCTACGTATCTATGGCTACACCTTC. J is TRBJ1-2 and V is TRBV29-1; D is uncertain. Germline CDR1 reads SQVTM; CDR2 reads ANQGSEA. The CDR3 runs 16 residues. Trimming took off 0 bases at V and 4 bases at J, with 18 bases between the two ends.

This clonotype was counted a single time. This chain joins TRBV5-4 and TRBJ2-1; D remains ambiguous. The CDR3 runs 15 residues. The germline V gene encodes CDR1 SGHNT and CDR2 YYREEE (reference sequence). Trimming took 7 bases from V and 1 from J, leaving 15 bases between them. CDR3 residues: CASAPGDPSYNEQFF. DNA of the CDR3: TGTGCCAGCGCTCCCGGTGATCCGTCCTACAATGAGCAGTTCTTC.

The rearrangement links TRBV5-5 to TRBJ1-5; 8 bases line up with TRBD1. The ends lost 5 bases at V and 2 bases at J; junction bases unmatched: 9. CDR3 size: 16 residues. The germline CDR1 and CDR2 sequences are SGHKS and YYEKEE (reference sequence). For the CDR3, the DNA is TGTGCCAGCAGTTCTGACAGGGGTCGCGGCAATCAGCCCCAGCATTTT. It yields the protein CASSSDRGRGNQPQHF.

This clonotype has a count of ten or more. The chain's CDR3 is CASSQSSGRETQYF. In DNA, the CDR3 is TGTGCCAGCAGCCAATCGAGCGGGAGGGAGACCCAGTACTTC. J is TRBJ2-5 and V is TRBV5-4; 9 bases fit TRBD2. Germline assignment: CDR1 SGHNT and CDR2 YYREEE (reference sequence). This CDR3 has 14 amino acids. After removal of 4 bases from V and 5 bases from J, the junction contained 6 bases not matched to a gene.

This clonotype has only a few counts. V is TRBV6-1 and J is TRBJ2-7; 7 nucleotides align to TRBD1. This CDR3 is 14 amino acids long. The germline CDR1 and CDR2 sequences are MNHNS and SASEGT. The V segment lost 8 bases and the J segment 9 bases; nucleotides outside the gene matches: 16. DNA of the CDR3: TGTGCCAGCGATGGGCCGGACAGGCAACGGGGGCAGTACTTC. Translating gives CASDGPDRQRGQYF.

The V call is TRBV5-5, the J call TRBJ1-2; tentative D call: TRBD1 (5 bases). This CDR3 has 15 amino acids. The germline CDR1 and CDR2 sequences are SGHKS and YYEKEE (reference sequence). V shed 0 bases and J shed 3 bases, with 12 bases lying between them. The CDR3: CASSLVLGDHYGYTF. The CDR3 region has the DNA TGTGCCAGCAGCTTGGTCTTAGGGGACCACTATGGCTACACCTTC.

This clonotype turned up a few times. The chain joins TRBV9 to TRBJ2-3, with D uncertain. CDR3 length: 16 amino acids. The germline V gene encodes CDR1 SGDLS and CDR2 YYNGEE. Trimming removed 3 bases at V and 0 bases at J, with 14 bases between. The DNA for the CDR3 is TGTGCCAGCAGCGGAGACTCGCATTCTAGCACAGATACGCAGTATTTT. It translates to CASSGDSHSSTDTQYF.

This clonotype has at least ten counts. The chain links TRBV7-9 to TRBJ2-7; a weak D match, TRBD2 (6 bases). The CDR3 is 14 residues long. V dropped 3 bases and J dropped 7 bases, with 16 bases sitting between them. Germline CDR1 reads SEHNR; CDR2 reads FQNEAQ (reference sequence). CDR3 in amino acids: CASSFKEGPTEQYF. The CDR3 DNA is TGTGCCAGCAGCTTTAAGGAGGGACCTACGGAGCAGTACTTC.

The chain uses TRBV6-2 or TRBV6-3 and TRBJ2-1; D call uncertain. This CDR3 is built from 15 residues. V lost 0 bases and J lost 5, with 11 bases in between. Germline CDR1 is MNHEY and CDR2 is SVGEGT. CDR3 loop: CASSYSISRHNEQFF. DNA of the CDR3: TGTGCCAGCAGTTACTCTATATCCCGACACAATGAGCAGTTCTTC.

The table lists this clonotype with many counts. J is TRBJ2-7 and V is TRBV29-1, with D possibly matching TRBD1 (5 bases). V lost 5 bases and J 2 bases, leaving 16 bases between the germline ends. The germline V gene encodes CDR1 SQVTM and CDR2 ANQGSEA. This CDR3 spans 14 amino acids. The CDR3 nucleotides are TGCAGCGTTCGTCCTGGGGCCGAACCCTACGAGCAGTACTTC. This translates into CSVRPGAEPYEQYF.

This clonotype has only a few counts. The genes are TRBV6-1 and TRBJ1-2, with TRBD1 matching over 10 bases. V lost 4 bases, J lost 4 bases, and 3 bases stayed unmatched. This CDR3 has 14 amino acids. Germline V gives CDR1 MNHNS, CDR2 SASEGT. CDR3 sequence: CASSGDRGVYGYTF. The CDR3 DNA sequence: TGTGCCAGCAGTGGGGACAGGGGTGTCTATGGCTACACCTTC.

The J gene is TRBJ1-1, the V gene TRBV14, with TRBD1 as a possible D gene (6 bases). This CDR3 has 16 residues. Germline assignment: CDR1 SGHDN and CDR2 FVKESK. V was shortened by 4 bases and J by 0 bases, with 15 bases between the two germline ends. CDR3 residues: CASSRGGGSLNTEAFF. The DNA for the CDR3 is TGTGCCAGCAGCCGGGGGGGCGGCTCCTTGAACACTGAAGCTTTCTTT.

The chain uses TRBV7-8 and TRBJ2-7; 7 bases map to TRBD1. The CDR3 is 14 residues long. V shed 1 base and J 6 bases; nucleotides not matched to a gene: 6. The germline gives CDR1 SGHVS, CDR2 FQNEAQ. In DNA, the CDR3 is TGTGCCAGCAGCTTAGGTGCAGGGGGTTCCGAGCAGTACTTC. Encoded protein: CASSLGAGGSEQYF.

This clonotype was counted a few times. This chain connects TRBV5-5 to TRBJ2-7, with D possibly being TRBD2 (6 bases). V dropped 1 base and J dropped 5 bases, with 16 bases sitting between them. This CDR3 is 15 amino acids long. Germline assignment: CDR1 SGHKS and CDR2 YYEKEE (reference sequence). The CDR3 DNA sequence: TGTGCCAGCAGCTTGCCTACCGGGAGTCTAAACGAGCAGTACTTC. Its translation is CASSLPTGSLNEQYF.

This clonotype was observed a few times. The junction departs from the called germline gene at one end, perhaps through a read error. The chain has TRBV7-7 and TRBJ2-7; 8 nucleotides align to TRBD2. This CDR3 comprises 15 residues. Germline V gene data show CDR1 as SSHAT and CDR2 as FNYEAQ (reference sequence). As DNA, the CDR3 is TGTGCTAGCAGCCCCGGACCCCAGACTAGCGACGAGCAGTACTTC. Its protein is CASSPGPQTSDEQYF. Filled out from reference TRBV7-7 and TRBJ2-7, the complete variable domain reads GAGVSQSPRYKVTKRGQDVTLRCDPISSHATLYWYQQALGQGPEFLTYFNYEAQPDKSGLPSDRFSAERPEGSISTLTIQRTEQRDSAMYRCASSPGPQTSDEQYFGPGTRLTVT.

The V gene is TRBV12-5, the J gene TRBJ2-1; D gene uncertain. V was pared by 6 bases and J by 2 bases, with 14 bases between. The CDR3 spans 15 residues. Germline V CDR1 and CDR2: LGHNT, FRNRAP. CDR3 sequence reads: CASGPDRLTYNEQFF. The CDR3 nucleotides read TGTGCTAGTGGCCCTGATCGCCTTACCTACAATGAGCAGTTCTTC.

This clonotype has a count of ten or more. The chain employs TRBV20-1 and TRBJ2-1, with D possibly being TRBD1 (6 bases). CDR3 length equals 15 residues. The V gene lost 1 base and the J gene lost 5 bases, with 15 bases spanning the gap. Germline values: CDR1 DFQATT, CDR2 SNEGSKA (reference sequence). CDR3 region: CSARVGVGTNNEQFF. In DNA form, the CDR3 reads TGCAGTGCTAGAGTGGGCGTGGGGACAAACAATGAGCAGTTCTTC.

This clonotype was observed at least ten times. The gene calls are TRBV27 and TRBJ2-3; TRBD2 matches at 9 bases. Unmatched junction bases numbered 5, after V lost 4 bases and J lost 0 bases. Germline loops: CDR1 MNHEY, CDR2 SMNVEV (reference sequence). This CDR3 is built from 16 residues. The CDR3 loop reads CASSSPSGTSTDTQYF. CDR3 in DNA: TGTGCCAGCAGTTCCCCTAGCGGGACTAGCACAGATACGCAGTATTTT.

In the case of this clonotype: A read error may be the cause here, since a much bigger clone is one base away. This chain connects TRBV28 to TRBJ1-2; D possibly corresponds to TRBD1 (6 bases). CDR3 length equals 12 residues. Germline-derived CDR1 and CDR2 are MDHEN and SYDVKM. The chain's CDR3 is CASDRSNYGCTF. In nucleotides, the CDR3 is TGTGCCAGCGACAGGTCTAACTATGGCTGCACCTTC.

This clonotype was seen ten or more times. The rearrangement links TRBV5-1 to TRBJ2-1; 9 bases line up with TRBD2. Germline V gene sequence: CDR1 SGHRS, CDR2 YFSETQ. After removal of 0 bases from V and 8 bases from J, the junction contained 9 bases not matched to a gene. The CDR3 totals 16 residues. CDR3 sequence reads: CASSLDPAGGLDEQFF. The CDR3 nucleotides read TGCGCCAGCAGCTTGGATCCGGCGGGAGGGCTTGATGAGCAGTTCTTC.

This rearrangement joins TRBV30 to TRBJ2-7, with D possibly matching TRBD1 (7 bases). Germline V gives CDR1 GTSNPN, CDR2 SVGIG (reference sequence). V was shortened by 3 bases and J by 2 bases, with 17 bases between the two germline ends. The CDR3 consists of 15 residues. The DNA for the CDR3 is TGTGCCTGGAGGAGGGAGGCCGGGACAGCCTACGAGCAGTACTTC. Protein sequence: CAWRREAGTAYEQYF. Supplemented by reference TRBV30 and TRBJ2-7, the full variable domain reads SQTIHQWPATLVQPVGSPLSLECTVEGTSNPNLYWYRQAAGRGLQLLFYSVGIGQISSEVPQNLSASRPQDRQFILSSKKLLLSDSGFYLCAWRREAGTAYEQYFGPGTRLTVT.

On this clonotype: The junction departs from germline at one end; a sequencing error may be responsible. The chain links TRBV11-3 to TRBJ1-1, with D hard to call. This CDR3 is 13 amino acids long. Germline-derived CDR1 and CDR2 are SGHNT and YENEEA. The CDR3 nucleotides read TGTGCCAGCGGCTTAACAGTGAACACTGAAGCTTTCTTT. Its translation is CASGLTVNTEAFF.

The V gene is TRBV7-6, the J gene TRBJ2-1, with D perhaps being TRBD1 or TRBD2 (5 bases each). The ends were cut back, 3 bases at V and 0 bases at J, with 18 bases in the middle. Germline-derived CDR1 and CDR2 are SGHVS and FNYEAQ. This CDR3 is built from 18 residues. This CDR3 reads CASSLDLRGRSSYNEQFF. CDR3 nucleotides: TGTGCCAGCAGCTTGGACCTAAGGGGACGGAGCTCCTACAATGAGCAGTTCTTC.

The chain employs TRBV18 and TRBJ1-3, with a possible D match to TRBD1 (6 bases). CDR1 is KGHSH, CDR2 LQKENI, per germline. The CDR3 consists of 14 residues. The ends were cut back, 5 bases at V and 3 bases at J, with 11 bases in the middle. The chain's CDR3 is CASSAGASGNTIYF. In DNA, the CDR3 is TGTGCCAGCTCAGCGGGGGCGAGTGGAAACACCATATATTTT.

This chain links TRBV3-1 with TRBJ2-7, with 7 bases lining up with TRBD2. Trimming at V came to 6 bases and at J to 3 bases, leaving 5 bases not matched to a gene. Germline values: CDR1 LGHDT, CDR2 YNNKEL (reference sequence). CDR3 length equals 13 residues. CDR3 in DNA: TGTGCCAGCAGTTCGACTAGCATCTACGAGCAGTACTTC. It encodes CASSSTSIYEQYF.

The rearrangement uses TRBV9 and TRBJ2-7; the D gene is possibly TRBD2 (5 bases). There are 14 residues in the CDR3. V was cut by 0 bases and J by 2 bases, with 9 bases left in between. The germline gives CDR1 SGDLS, CDR2 YYNGEE. The CDR3 DNA reads TGTGCCAGCAGCGTAGGAGGGAAGCCCTACGAGCAGTACTTC. It translates to CASSVGGKPYEQYF.

A few counts support this clonotype. The V call is TRBV10-3, the J call TRBJ2-7, with D perhaps being TRBD1 or TRBD2 (6 bases each). Germline loops: CDR1 ENHRY, CDR2 SYGVKD. The CDR3 extends over 17 amino acids. With 2 bases removed from V and 0 bases from J, the gap between germline ends came to 17 bases. CDR3 DNA sequence: TGTGCCATCAGTGAGCCCCTTGGGGGGCGGAACTCCTACGAGCAGTACTTC. Translating it yields CAISEPLGGRNSYEQYF.

This clonotype was seen at least ten times. This chain uses TRBV6-2 or TRBV6-3 with TRBJ1-5; D is unclear. The CDR3 sequence is 14 residues long. The germline V gene has CDR1 MNHEY and CDR2 SVGEGT. With 0 bases removed from V and 7 bases from J, the gap between germline ends came to 10 bases. In nucleotides, the CDR3 is TGTGCCAGCAGTTACTCCACTTTTTCACAGCCCCAGCATTTT. Translation: CASSYSTFSQPQHF.